Detailed here is one TCR beta chain. This clonotype showed up just a few times. Its antigen specificity is not known. Per-base qualities were not stored, and no clone one base away is much larger. This sample is part of a study of CD8 T cells in ankylosing spondylitis (dated by TCRdb to between 2016 and 2019). About the study as a whole: The study set out to find disease-linked TCR variants by profiling T cell receptor beta repertoires in ankylosing spondylitis patients and healthy donors. Peripheral blood samples were taken, and synovial fluid was additionally collected from ankylosing spondylitis patients. The full study cohort was made up of 25 ankylosing spondylitis patients and about a hundred healthy donors. Broad study findings and their caveats: Some TCR beta motif variants had previously been reported in synovial fluid and blood of reactive arthritis patients, which suggested common disease-initiation mechanisms. Blood from ankylosing spondylitis patients appeared to be characterized by a TCR beta motif made up of seven or eight highly homologous amino acid variants. The disease-linked clones were reported as significantly enriched in matched synovial fluid samples from ankylosing spondylitis patients. The disease-linked clones had a CD8+ phenotype and were found at relatively low frequencies in peripheral blood.

Sequencing used an Illumina HiSeq 2500. TCR beta libraries were prepared by quantitative 5'-RACE with molecular barcodes. The study's processing was this. A new computational method based on a probabilistic model of VDJ rearrangement was used to identify disease-linked TCR variants. In TCRdb, the public reads were trimmed at Q25 with fastp and aligned with MiXCR, with productive beta chains retained. When rows share a CDR3 protein, they turn into one entry using the most common DNA and genes. In this record, the V and J calls reflect TCRdb's handling and not the investigators' own analysis. This sample is represented by roughly 130,000 distinct CDR3 sequences; about 13% of them were singletons. 2.5% to 3% of the sample is held by the ten biggest clonotypes. Trimming takes 6 bases off V and 4 bases off J; junction bases not matched to a gene: 6. The CDR3, from cysteine to phenylalanine, totals 14 residues. Only CDR3 DNA remains: 42 bases, in frame from the first base. As encoded in the germline V gene, CDR1 is SQVTM while CDR2 is ANQGSEA.

The sequenced sample was blood, either unsorted or a sorted T cell fraction (not recorded which). This clonotype was obtained from a female donor with ankylosing spondylitis or in good health (not recorded which). The chain links TRBV29-1 with TRBJ2-7; 13 junctional bases match TRBD2. This receptor carries the CDR3 CSVMGLAGIYEQYF. The nucleotide sequence reads as follows: TGCAGCGTAATGGGACTAGCGGGAATATACGAGCAGTACTTC.